This T cell receptor (beta chain) comes out of a study of OX40 agonist ivuxolimab in advanced cancers. Using immunoSEQ multiplex PCR, the repertoire was profiled, and TCRdb retains in-frame clones only, with some absent. The sample holds about 36,000 clones; 88% are singletons and the top ten take about 4.2%. Sequencing was performed on CD4+ or CD8+ T cells sorted from blood, taken in a trial of the OX40 agonist ivuxolimab. The sequence was obtained from an adult with an advanced solid tumor such as melanoma, head and neck, liver or kidney cancer.

The CDR3 is CASSAASGANVLTF. CDR3 in DNA: TGTGCCAGCAGCGCCGCTTCTGGGGCCAACGTCCTGACTTTC. V and J are TRBV9 and TRBJ2-6; D is unclear. Trimming took 3 bases from V and 1 from J, leaving 5 bases between them. In germline, CDR1 is SGDLS, CDR2 YYNGEE. The length of the CDR3 is 14 residues.